A single sample is the source of the 27 T cell receptor beta chains below, sequenced in a study of blood T cell repertoires in COVID-19. The protocol was immunoSEQ multiplex PCR, while the TCRdb copy is restricted to in-frame clones and leaves out a portion. Among around 200,000 clones listed, about 87% were seen once. Sequences were obtained from PBMCs or T cells enriched from blood (not recorded which). Receptors were obtained from a man younger than 40 who had recovered from COVID-19.

The sample holds a few counts of this clone. V usage is TRBV9 and J usage is TRBJ2-3, with D perhaps TRBD2 (5 bases). This CDR3 comprises 15 residues. V dropped 0 bases and J dropped 1 base, with 9 bases sitting between them. CDR1 is SGDLS and CDR2 is YYNGEE in the germline V gene. CDR3 loop: CASSVVNSGTDTQYF. CDR3 coding DNA: TGTGCCAGCAGCGTAGTTAATAGCGGCACAGATACGCAGTATTTT.

This chain connects TRBV30 to TRBJ1-2; 9 bases match TRBD1. Germline CDR1 reads GTSNPN; CDR2 reads SVGIG (reference sequence). CDR3 size: 15 residues. V gave up 2 bases and J gave up 6 bases; unmatched junction bases: 10. The CDR3 sequence: CAWSLVTGGWDGYTF. CDR3 coding DNA: TGTGCCTGGAGTCTGGTGACAGGGGGATGGGATGGCTACACCTTC.

The genes are TRBV6-5 and TRBJ2-3; maybe TRBD2 (6 bases). V shed 10 bases and J shed 1 base, with 18 bases lying between them. CDR3 length: 15 amino acids. CDR1 and CDR2 (germline): MNHEY, SVGAGI. The CDR3 loop is CATLARDSRTDTQYF. In DNA, the CDR3 is TGTGCCACTCTGGCCCGGGACTCGCGCACAGATACGCAGTATTTT.

J is TRBJ1-2 and V is TRBV7-8; D is perhaps TRBD1 (5 bases). From germline, CDR1 is SGHVS and CDR2 FQNEAQ. CDR3 size: 16 residues. Deletions cut 0 bases from V and 4 bases from J, with 15 bases between. Written as DNA, the CDR3 is TGTGCCAGCAGCTTAGCGGGGTCAGGGTTCTCCTATGGCTACACCTTC. Its protein product is CASSLAGSGFSYGYTF.

The chain joins TRBV27 to TRBJ1-3; weak D call: TRBD1 (5 bases). The CDR3 totals 15 residues. From germline, CDR1 is MNHEY and CDR2 SMNVEV (reference sequence). V was cut by 8 bases and J by 1 base, with 15 bases left in between. CDR3 DNA: TGTGCCAGCGCGAAGGTTGGGGGGTCTGGAAACACCATATATTTT. Translating gives CASAKVGGSGNTIYF.

The chain employs TRBV7-2 and TRBJ2-7; TRBD2 is a possible D gene (7 bases). The CDR3 sequence is 17 residues long. Trimming stripped 1 base from V and 2 bases from J, with 18 bases between. Germline V CDR1 and CDR2: SGHTA, FQGNSA. The CDR3 here is CASSLGPGGGTTYEQYF. DNA of the CDR3: TGTGCCAGCAGCTTAGGTCCGGGGGGCGGGACAACCTACGAGCAGTACTTC. The variable domain in full, completed from reference TRBV7-2 and TRBJ2-7, reads GAGVSQSPSNKVTEKGKDVELRCDPISGHTALYWYRQSLGQGLEFLIYFQGNSAPDKSGLPSDRFSAERTGGSVSTLTIQRTQQEDSAVYLCASSLGPGGGTTYEQYFGPGTRLTVT.

The chain carries TRBV2 and TRBJ1-5; D unclear. V dropped 3 bases and J dropped 3 bases, with 6 bases sitting between them. This CDR3 contains 13 residues. Germline V gives CDR1 SNHLY, CDR2 FYNNEI. As DNA, the CDR3 is TGTGCCAGCAGTGAGGGCTACAATCAGCCCCAGCATTTT. It yields the protein CASSEGYNQPQHF.

A few counts support this clone. The rearrangement links TRBV30 to TRBJ1-4; the D gene is possibly TRBD1 (5 bases). The CDR3 length is 12 residues. V was cut by 8 bases and J by 5 bases, with 12 bases left in between. In germline, CDR1 is GTSNPN, CDR2 SVGIG (reference sequence). The CDR3: CAAKRGNEKLFF. The CDR3 region has the DNA TGTGCCGCCAAACGGGGGAATGAAAAACTGTTTTTT.

The chain recombines TRBV9 with TRBJ1-3; no definite D call. V lost 4 bases and J 0 bases, leaving 11 bases between the germline ends. Germline V CDR1 and CDR2: SGDLS, YYNGEE. The CDR3 length is 15 residues. The CDR3 DNA is TGTGCCAGCAGCCCCGAGGGAAGCTCTGGAAACACCATATATTTT. This encodes CASSPEGSSGNTIYF.

V usage is TRBV5-1 and J usage is TRBJ2-7; 9 nucleotides match TRBD1. With 4 bases clipped from V and 4 bases from J, the junction kept 9 bases outside the gene matches. Germline CDR1 reads SGHRS; CDR2 reads YFSETQ. This CDR3 is 15 amino acids long. This chain's CDR3 is CASSRWGQGIYEQYF. DNA for the CDR3: TGCGCCAGCAGCCGTTGGGGACAGGGAATTTACGAGCAGTACTTC.

The rearrangement joins TRBV18 to TRBJ1-5; 7 nucleotides agree with TRBD1. The CDR3 covers 14 residues. The junction had 3 bases not matched to a gene; V was cut back by 4 bases and J by 3 bases. CDR1 is KGHSH and CDR2 is LQKENI in the germline V gene. CDR3 residues: CASSLGQPNQPQHF. The CDR3 DNA sequence: TGTGCCAGCTCACTGGGACAGCCCAATCAGCCCCAGCATTTT.

The gene calls are TRBV2 and TRBJ1-6; TRBD1 might be the D (6 bases). This CDR3 is 15 amino acids long. Germline lookup yields CDR1 SNHLY and CDR2 FYNNEI. Trimming removed 1 base at V and 13 bases at J, with 17 bases between. CDR3 protein: CASSEGSRGPFPLHF. The CDR3, as DNA: TGTGCCAGCAGTGAAGGCTCCAGGGGCCCATTCCCCCTCCACTTT.

The chain uses TRBV2 and TRBJ1-3; D gene unclear. Germline assignment: CDR1 SNHLY and CDR2 FYNNEI. The CDR3 has 14 residues. Trimming stripped 3 bases from V and 0 bases from J, with 6 bases between. The CDR3 sequence: CASSEFVSGNTIYF. The CDR3 DNA reads as TGTGCCAGCAGTGAGTTCGTCTCTGGAAACACCATATATTTT.

The rearrangement joins TRBV29-1 to TRBJ1-2, with 7 bases lining up with TRBD1. The germline CDR1 and CDR2 sequences are SQVTM and ANQGSEA. V lost 0 bases, J lost 6 bases, and 16 bases stayed unmatched. The CDR3 has 17 residues. The CDR3 is CSVEDGGTEARGHGYTF. CDR3 in DNA: TGCAGCGTTGAAGATGGGGGGACAGAAGCTAGAGGACATGGCTACACCTTC.

A remark on this clone: Additional DNA sequences in this sample encode the identical CDR3. The chain couples TRBV9 to TRBJ2-2; unclear D gene. The V gene lost 0 bases and the J gene lost 5 bases, with 5 bases spanning the gap. CDR1 is SGDLS and CDR2 is YYNGEE in the germline V gene. The CDR3 length is 13 residues. The CDR3 sequence: CASSVGRTGELFF. For the CDR3, the DNA is TGTGCCAGCAGCGTAGGTCGTACCGGGGAGCTGTTTTTT. Using reference TRBV9 and TRBJ2-2 for the parts outside the CDR3, the full variable domain is DSGVTQTPKHLITATGQRVTLRCSPRSGDLSVYWYQQSLDQGLQFLIQYYNGEERAKGNILERFSAQQFPDLHSELNLSSLELGDSALYFCASSVGRTGELFFGEGSRLTVL.

This chain links TRBV30 with TRBJ1-3; D is unresolved. The CDR3 contains 19 residues. Germline loops: CDR1 GTSNPN, CDR2 SVGIG (reference sequence). Trimming left V 4 bases short and J 0 bases short, with 25 bases between. The CDR3: CAWIKSFIAGVSSGNTIYF. DNA for the CDR3: TGTGCCTGGATTAAGTCCTTCATTGCGGGTGTGAGCTCTGGAAACACCATATATTTT.

The V and J genes are TRBV11-3 and TRBJ1-1, with 11 bases lining up with TRBD1. V trimming: 7 bases; J trimming: 1 base; junction bases outside the gene matches: 17. This CDR3 is 19 amino acids long. The germline CDR1 and CDR2 sequences are SGHNT and YENEEA. The CDR3 DNA sequence: TGTGCCAGCATGCCTGATAAGGGCCGGGACAGGGGGACGAACACTGAAGCTTTCTTT. Residues: CASMPDKGRDRGTNTEAFF.

The genes are TRBV2 and TRBJ1-1, with D perhaps TRBD1 (5 bases). V lost 7 bases and J lost 7, with 10 bases in between. The CDR3 sequence is 11 residues long. Germline CDR1 is SNHLY and CDR2 is FYNNEI. CDR3 amino acids: CASTGGREAFF. The CDR3 coding sequence is TGTGCCAGCACCGGGGGTCGTGAAGCTTTCTTT. Filled out from reference TRBV2 and TRBJ1-1, the complete variable domain reads EPEVTQTPSHQVTQMGQEVILRCVPISNHLYFYWYRQILGQKVEFLVSFYNNEISEKSEIFDDQFSVERPDGSNFTLKIRSTKLEDSAMYFCASTGGREAFFGQGTRLTVV.

The chain is built from TRBV7-2 and TRBJ2-3; tentatively, D is TRBD1 (6 bases). V lost 5 bases and J 1 base, leaving 13 bases between the germline ends. CDR3 length equals 15 residues. The V gene's germline CDR1 is SGHTA and CDR2 FQGNSA. CDR3 in DNA: TGTGCCAGCAGCGTGACAGGAAAAGGCACAGATACGCAGTATTTT. Translated, it gives CASSVTGKGTDTQYF.

The CDR3 here is CASSQASTYEQYF. DNA for the CDR3: TGCGCCAGCAGCCAAGCCTCTACCTACGAGCAGTACTTC. The rearrangement uses TRBV4-1 and TRBJ2-7, with D unclear. CDR1 is MGHRA, CDR2 YSYEKL, per germline. The length of the CDR3 is 13 residues. The ends were cut back, 1 base at V and 2 bases at J, with 6 bases in the middle.

The V gene is TRBV11-2, the J gene TRBJ1-6; D possibly corresponds to TRBD1 (5 bases). Trimming took 1 base from V and 7 from J, leaving 11 bases between them. In germline, CDR1 is SGHAT, CDR2 FQNNGV. The CDR3 totals 15 residues. CDR3 sequence (DNA): TGTGCCAGCAGCTTAGTTTCAGGGTTGAATTCACCCCTCCACTTT. This gives the protein CASSLVSGLNSPLHF.

The rearrangement links TRBV11-1 to TRBJ2-6, with D hard to call. The CDR3 has 15 amino acids. Germline V lookup: CDR1 SGHAT, CDR2 FQDESV (reference sequence). Trimming shortened V by 4 bases and J by 0 bases, and 7 bases separated the two germline ends. CDR3 in amino acids: CASSSYSSGANVLTF. CDR3 in DNA: TGTGCCAGCAGCTCGTACAGCTCTGGGGCCAACGTCCTGACTTTC. The whole variable domain, remainder taken from reference TRBV11-1 and TRBJ2-6, is EAEVAQSPRYKITEKSQAVAFWCDPISGHATLYWYRQILGQGPELLVQFQDESVVDDSQLPKDRFSAERLKGVDSTLKIQPAELGDSAMYLCASSSYSSGANVLTFGAGSRLTVL.

The chain couples TRBV7-2 to TRBJ2-1; D is uncertain. Trimming left V 2 bases short and J 1 base short, with 12 bases between. This CDR3 region has 16 residues. CDR1 is SGHTA and CDR2 is FQGNSA in the germline V gene. CDR3 DNA sequence: TGTGCCAGCAGCTTAATTCGTTCCTTATCCTACAATGAGCAGTTCTTC. Its protein product is CASSLIRSLSYNEQFF.

The chain links TRBV6-4 to TRBJ1-2, with TRBD1 matching over 8 bases. This CDR3 spans 13 amino acids. V lost 9 bases, J lost 2 bases, and 5 bases stayed unmatched. Germline V gene data show CDR1 as MRHNA and CDR2 as SNTAGT. The CDR3 sequence is CARATGVNYGYTF. CDR3 in DNA: TGTGCCAGAGCGACAGGGGTCAACTATGGCTACACCTTC.

This clone showed up just once. The V call is TRBV27, the J call TRBJ1-2, with 7 bases matching TRBD1. CDR1 MNHEY and CDR2 SMNVEV come from the germline V gene (reference sequence). With 4 bases clipped from V and 6 bases from J, the junction kept 2 bases outside the gene matches. CDR3 length: 12 residues. For the CDR3, the DNA is TGTGCCAGCAGTTCTACAGGGGATGGCTACACCTTC. It specifies CASSSTGDGYTF.

In its sample, this clone was seen once. The V call is TRBV19, the J call TRBJ2-5; possible D gene TRBD1, 6 bases. From germline, CDR1 is LNHDA and CDR2 SQIVND (reference sequence). The V and J ends lost 6 bases and 3 bases respectively, with 14 bases between them. This CDR3 region has 14 residues. DNA of the CDR3: TGTGCCAGTAGCTACGGGACACTCAAAGAGACCCAGTACTTC. This sequence encodes CASSYGTLKETQYF.

The V gene is TRBV4-1, the J gene TRBJ1-5; no definite D call. This CDR3 is 13 amino acids long. Germline V gene lookup returns CDR1 MGHRA and CDR2 YSYEKL. Trimming removed 4 bases at V and 7 bases at J, with 11 bases between. CDR3: CASSRERSQPQHF. CDR3 bases: TGCGCCAGCAGCCGCGAACGAAGCCAGCCCCAGCATTTT.